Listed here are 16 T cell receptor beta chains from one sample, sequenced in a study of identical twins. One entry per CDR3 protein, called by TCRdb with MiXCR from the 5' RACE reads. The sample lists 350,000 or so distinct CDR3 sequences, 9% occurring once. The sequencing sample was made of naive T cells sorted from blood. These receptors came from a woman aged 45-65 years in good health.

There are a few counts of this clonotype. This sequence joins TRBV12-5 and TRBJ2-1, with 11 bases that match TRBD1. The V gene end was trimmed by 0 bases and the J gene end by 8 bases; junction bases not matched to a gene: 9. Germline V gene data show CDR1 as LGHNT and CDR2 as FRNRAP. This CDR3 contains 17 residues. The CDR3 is CASGLVRGQGAYHEQFF. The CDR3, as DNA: TGTGCTAGTGGTTTGGTACGAGGACAGGGGGCGTATCATGAGCAGTTCTTC. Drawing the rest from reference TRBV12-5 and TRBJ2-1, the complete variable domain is DARVTQTPRHKVTEMGQEVTMRCQPILGHNTVFWYRQTMMQGLELLAYFRNRAPLDDSGMPKDRFSAEMPDATLATLKIQPSEPRDSAVYFCASGLVRGQGAYHEQFFGPGTRLTVL.

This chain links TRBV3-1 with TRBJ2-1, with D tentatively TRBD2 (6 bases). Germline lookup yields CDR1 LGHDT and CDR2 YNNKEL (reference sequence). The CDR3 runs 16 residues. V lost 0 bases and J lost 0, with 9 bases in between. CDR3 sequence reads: CASSQDAGNSYNEQFF. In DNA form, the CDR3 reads TGTGCCAGCAGCCAAGATGCGGGAAACTCCTACAATGAGCAGTTCTTC.

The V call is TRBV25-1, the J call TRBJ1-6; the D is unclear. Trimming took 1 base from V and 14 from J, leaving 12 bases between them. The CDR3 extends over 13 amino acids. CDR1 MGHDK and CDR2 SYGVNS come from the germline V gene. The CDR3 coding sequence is TGTGCCAGCAGTGAATCAACCTCGCTCACCCTCCACTTT. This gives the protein CASSESTSLTLHF.

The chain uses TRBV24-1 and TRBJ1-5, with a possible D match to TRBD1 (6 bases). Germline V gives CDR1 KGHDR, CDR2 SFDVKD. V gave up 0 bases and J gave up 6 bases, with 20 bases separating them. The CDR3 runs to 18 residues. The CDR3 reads CATSDLHYRTDIPQPQHF. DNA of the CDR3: TGTGCCACCAGTGATTTGCATTATAGGACAGACATACCTCAGCCCCAGCATTTT.

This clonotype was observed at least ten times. The CDR3 region has the DNA TGCGCCAGCAGCTTGGGGCAGCAGCTGTTTTTT. Translated, it gives CASSLGQQLFF. The J gene is TRBJ1-4, the V gene TRBV5-1; D unclear. The CDR3 totals 11 residues. CDR1 is SGHRS, CDR2 YFSETQ, per germline. V was pared by 0 bases and J by 14 bases, with 8 bases between. The entire variable domain, with the rest obtained from reference TRBV5-1 and TRBJ1-4, is as follows: KAGVTQTPRYLIKTRGQQVTLSCSPISGHRSVSWYQQTPGQGLQFLFEYFSETQRNKGNFPGRFSGRQFSNSRSEMNVSTLELGDSALYLCASSLGQQLFFGSGTQLSVL.

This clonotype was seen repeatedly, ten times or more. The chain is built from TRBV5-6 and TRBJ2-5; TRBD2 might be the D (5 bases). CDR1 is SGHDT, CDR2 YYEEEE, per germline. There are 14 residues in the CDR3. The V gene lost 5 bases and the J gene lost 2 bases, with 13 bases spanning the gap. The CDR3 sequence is CASSYKRRQETQYF. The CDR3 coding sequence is TGTGCCAGCAGTTATAAGAGGAGGCAAGAGACCCAGTACTTC.

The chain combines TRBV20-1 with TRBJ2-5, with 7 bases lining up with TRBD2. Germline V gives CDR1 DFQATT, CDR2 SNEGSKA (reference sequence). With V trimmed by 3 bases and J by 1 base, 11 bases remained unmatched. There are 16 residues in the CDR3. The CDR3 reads CSARGRGRMAQETQYF. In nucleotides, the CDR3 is TGCAGTGCTAGGGGGCGGGGGAGGATGGCCCAAGAGACCCAGTACTTC.

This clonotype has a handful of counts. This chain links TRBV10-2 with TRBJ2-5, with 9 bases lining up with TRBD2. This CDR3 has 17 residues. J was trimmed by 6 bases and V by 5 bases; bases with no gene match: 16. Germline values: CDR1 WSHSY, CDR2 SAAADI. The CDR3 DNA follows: TGCGCCAGCAGTTCCCCCACTGGAGCGGGAGGTTTTCAGACCCAGTACTTC. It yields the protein CASSSPTGAGGFQTQYF.

CDR3 amino acids: CATGLAGGSPDTQYF. The CDR3, as DNA: TGTGCCACCGGACTAGCGGGAGGATCCCCGGATACGCAGTATTTT. V and J are TRBV24-1 and TRBJ2-3; 14 bases match TRBD2. This CDR3 contains 15 residues. V was pared by 9 bases and J by 6 bases, with 7 bases of the junction left unmatched. Looked up from germline, CDR1 is KGHDR and CDR2 is SFDVKD.

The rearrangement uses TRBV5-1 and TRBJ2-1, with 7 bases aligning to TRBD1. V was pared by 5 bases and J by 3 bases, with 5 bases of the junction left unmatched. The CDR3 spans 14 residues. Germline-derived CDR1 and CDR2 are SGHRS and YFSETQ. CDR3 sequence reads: CASRSTGIYNEQFF. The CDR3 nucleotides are TGCGCCAGCAGATCGACAGGGATCTACAATGAGCAGTTCTTC.

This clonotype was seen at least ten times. The CDR3 region has the DNA TGTGCCAGCAGGGGAGAAGAGACCCAGTACTTC. Residues: CASRGEETQYF. This rearrangement joins TRBV6-1 to TRBJ2-5, with D tentatively TRBD2 (5 bases). Trimming took 6 bases from V and 3 from J, leaving 5 bases between them. This CDR3 comprises 11 residues. CDR1 MNHNS and CDR2 SASEGT come from the germline V gene.

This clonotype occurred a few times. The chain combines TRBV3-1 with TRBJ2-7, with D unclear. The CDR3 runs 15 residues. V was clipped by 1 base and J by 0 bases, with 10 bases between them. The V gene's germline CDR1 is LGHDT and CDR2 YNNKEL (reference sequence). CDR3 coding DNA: TGTGCCAGCAGCCAAGGAATATCGGGCTCCTACGAGCAGTACGTC. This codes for CASSQGISGSYEQYV.

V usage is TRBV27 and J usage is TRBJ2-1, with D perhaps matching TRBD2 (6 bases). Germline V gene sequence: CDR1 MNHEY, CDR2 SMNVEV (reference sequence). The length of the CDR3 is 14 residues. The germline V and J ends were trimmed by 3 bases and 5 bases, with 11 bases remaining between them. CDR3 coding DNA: TGTGCCAGCAGTTTTCTGGGGGGAGACAATGAGCAGTTCTTC. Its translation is CASSFLGGDNEQFF.

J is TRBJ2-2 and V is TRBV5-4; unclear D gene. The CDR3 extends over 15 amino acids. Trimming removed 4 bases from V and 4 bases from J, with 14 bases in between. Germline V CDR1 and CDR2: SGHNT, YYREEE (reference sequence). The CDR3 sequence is CASSTSAATTGELFF. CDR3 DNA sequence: TGTGCCAGCAGCACCTCCGCAGCTACCACCGGGGAGCTGTTTTTT.

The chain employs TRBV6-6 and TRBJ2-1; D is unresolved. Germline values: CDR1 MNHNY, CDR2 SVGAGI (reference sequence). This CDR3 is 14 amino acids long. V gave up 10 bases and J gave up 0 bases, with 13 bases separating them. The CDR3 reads CATRLADSYNEQFF. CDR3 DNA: TGTGCCACGCGGTTGGCGGACTCCTACAATGAGCAGTTCTTC.

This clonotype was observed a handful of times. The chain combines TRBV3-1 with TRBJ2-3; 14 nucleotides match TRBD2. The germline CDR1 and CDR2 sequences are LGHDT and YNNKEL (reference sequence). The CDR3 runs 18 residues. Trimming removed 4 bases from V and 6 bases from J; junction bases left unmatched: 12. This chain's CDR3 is CASSRGTSGSPLGDTQYF. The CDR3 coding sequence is TGTGCCAGCAGCCGGGGGACTAGCGGGAGTCCCTTAGGTGATACGCAGTATTTT.